This TCR beta chain was documented in a study of cytomegalovirus exposure and HLA in healthy donors. Study-level findings and limits: By HLA locus, TCR association rates varied in a later analysis, with DRB1 showing the most and HLA-C the fewest. Roughly even sequencing depth across donors was the assumption behind the presence/absence analyses.

The CDR3 runs 14 residues. V shed 4 bases and J 3 bases; nucleotides not matched to a gene: 2. CDR1 and CDR2 (germline): KGHSH, LQKENI. The study ran its PCR with 60 Vbeta and 13 Jbeta primers. Using immunoSEQ multiplex PCR, the repertoire was profiled, and TCRdb retains in-frame clones only, with some absent. The sample holds about 94,000 clones, about 80% seen once. About this clone: Its antigen is unidentified.

The sequence derives from a male donor in good health and CMV-seronegative. V gene TRBV18 combines with J gene TRBJ2-3, with 9 bases that match TRBD1. The sample was PBMCs. The CDR3: CASSLGQGTDTQYF. CDR3 in DNA: TGTGCCAGCTCACTGGGACAGGGAACAGATACGCAGTATTTT.